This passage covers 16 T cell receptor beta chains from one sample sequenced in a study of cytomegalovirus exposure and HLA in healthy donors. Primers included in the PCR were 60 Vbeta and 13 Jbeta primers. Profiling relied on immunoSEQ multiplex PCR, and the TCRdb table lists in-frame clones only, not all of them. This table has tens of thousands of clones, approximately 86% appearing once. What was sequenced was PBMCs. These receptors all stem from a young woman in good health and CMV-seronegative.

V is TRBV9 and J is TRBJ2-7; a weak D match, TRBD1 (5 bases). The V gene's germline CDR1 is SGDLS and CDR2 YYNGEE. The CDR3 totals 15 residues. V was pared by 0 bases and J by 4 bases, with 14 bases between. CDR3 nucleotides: TGTGCCAGCAGCGTAGCACCCGACAGCTTATACGAGCAGTACTTC. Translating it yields CASSVAPDSLYEQYF.

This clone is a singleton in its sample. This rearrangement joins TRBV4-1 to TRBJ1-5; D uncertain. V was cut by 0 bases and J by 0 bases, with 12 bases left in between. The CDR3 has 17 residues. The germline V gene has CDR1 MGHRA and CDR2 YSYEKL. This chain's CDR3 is CASSQERQHYSNQPQHF. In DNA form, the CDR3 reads TGCGCCAGCAGCCAAGAGAGGCAGCATTATAGCAATCAGCCCCAGCATTTT.

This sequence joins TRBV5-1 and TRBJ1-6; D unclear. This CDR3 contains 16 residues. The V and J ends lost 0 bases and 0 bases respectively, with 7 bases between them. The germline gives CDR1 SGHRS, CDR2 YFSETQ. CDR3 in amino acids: CASSLVYSSYNSPLHF. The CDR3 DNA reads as TGCGCCAGCAGCTTGGTCTACAGCTCCTATAATTCACCCCTCCACTTT.

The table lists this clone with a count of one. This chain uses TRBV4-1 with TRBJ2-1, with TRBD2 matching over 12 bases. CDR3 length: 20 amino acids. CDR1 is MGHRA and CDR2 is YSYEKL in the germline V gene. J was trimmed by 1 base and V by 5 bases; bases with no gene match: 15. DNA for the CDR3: TGCGCCAGCAGCAACCGACTAGCGGGAGTAGTGGGGTCATCCTACAATGAGCAGTTCTTC. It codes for CASSNRLAGVVGSSYNEQFF.

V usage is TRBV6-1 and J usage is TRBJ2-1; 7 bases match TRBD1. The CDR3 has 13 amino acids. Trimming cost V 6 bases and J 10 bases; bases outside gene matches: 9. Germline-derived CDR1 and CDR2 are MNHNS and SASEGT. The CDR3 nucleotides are TGTGCCAGCAGCCCGACAGGGCCGGGAGAGCAGTTCTTC. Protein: CASSPTGPGEQFF.

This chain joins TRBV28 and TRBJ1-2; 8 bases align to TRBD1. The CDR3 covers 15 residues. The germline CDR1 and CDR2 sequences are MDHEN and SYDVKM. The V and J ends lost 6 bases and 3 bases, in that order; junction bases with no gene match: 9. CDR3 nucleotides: TGTGCCAGCAGGCAGGGCAGGGGGCCTTACTATGGCTACACCTTC. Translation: CASRQGRGPYYGYTF.

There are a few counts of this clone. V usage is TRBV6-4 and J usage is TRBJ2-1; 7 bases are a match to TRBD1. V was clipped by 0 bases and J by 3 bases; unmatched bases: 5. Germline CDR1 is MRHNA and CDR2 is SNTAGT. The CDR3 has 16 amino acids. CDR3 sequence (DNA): TGTGCCAGCAGTGACTCCGCTACAGGGGACTACAATGAGCAGTTCTTC. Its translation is CASSDSATGDYNEQFF.

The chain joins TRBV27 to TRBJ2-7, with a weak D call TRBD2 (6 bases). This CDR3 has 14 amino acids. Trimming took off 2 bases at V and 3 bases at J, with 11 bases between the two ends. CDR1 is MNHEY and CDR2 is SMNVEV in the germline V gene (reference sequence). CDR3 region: CASSLRGIGYEQYF. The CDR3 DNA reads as TGTGCCAGCAGTTTACGCGGGATAGGCTACGAGCAGTACTTC.

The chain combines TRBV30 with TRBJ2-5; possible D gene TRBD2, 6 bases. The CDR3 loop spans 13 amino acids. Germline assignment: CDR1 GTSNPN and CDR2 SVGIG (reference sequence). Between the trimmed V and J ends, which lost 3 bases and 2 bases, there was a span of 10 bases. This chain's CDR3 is CAWRISGQETQYF. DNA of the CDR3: TGTGCCTGGAGGATTAGCGGACAAGAGACCCAGTACTTC.

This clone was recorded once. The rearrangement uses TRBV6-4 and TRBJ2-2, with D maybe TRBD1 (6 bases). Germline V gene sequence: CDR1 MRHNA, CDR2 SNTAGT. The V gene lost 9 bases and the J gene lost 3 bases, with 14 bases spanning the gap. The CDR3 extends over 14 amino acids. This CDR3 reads CASSSRTDTGELFF. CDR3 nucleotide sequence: TGTGCCAGTTCATCCAGGACAGACACCGGGGAGCTGTTTTTT.

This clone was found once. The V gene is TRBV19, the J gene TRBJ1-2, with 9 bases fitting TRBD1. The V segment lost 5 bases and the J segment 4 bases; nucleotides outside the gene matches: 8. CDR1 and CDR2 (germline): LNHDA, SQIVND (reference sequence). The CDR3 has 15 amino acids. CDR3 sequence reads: CASSGGQGTSYGYTF. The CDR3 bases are TGTGCCAGTAGTGGTGGACAGGGGACATCCTATGGCTACACCTTC.

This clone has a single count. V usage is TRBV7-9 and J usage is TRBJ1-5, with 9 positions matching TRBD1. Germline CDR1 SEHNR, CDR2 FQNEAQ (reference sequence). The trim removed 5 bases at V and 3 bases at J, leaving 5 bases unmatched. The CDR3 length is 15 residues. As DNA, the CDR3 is TGTGCCAGCAGCCTCGGGACAGGGCTCAATCAGCCCCAGCATTTT. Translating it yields CASSLGTGLNQPQHF.

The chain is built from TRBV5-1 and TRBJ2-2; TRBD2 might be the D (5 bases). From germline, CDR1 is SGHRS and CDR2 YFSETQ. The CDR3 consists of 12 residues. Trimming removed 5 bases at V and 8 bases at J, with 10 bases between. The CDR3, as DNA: TGCGCCAGCAGTTCGGTAGCGGGGGAGCTGTTTTTT. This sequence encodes CASSSVAGELFF.

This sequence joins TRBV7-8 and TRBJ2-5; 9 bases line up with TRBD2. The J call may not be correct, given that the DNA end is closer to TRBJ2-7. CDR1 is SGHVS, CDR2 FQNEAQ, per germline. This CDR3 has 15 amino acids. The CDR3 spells CASSLFPSGNYEQYF. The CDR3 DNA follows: TGTGCCAGCAGCTTATTCCCTAGCGGGAACTACGAGCAGTACTTC.

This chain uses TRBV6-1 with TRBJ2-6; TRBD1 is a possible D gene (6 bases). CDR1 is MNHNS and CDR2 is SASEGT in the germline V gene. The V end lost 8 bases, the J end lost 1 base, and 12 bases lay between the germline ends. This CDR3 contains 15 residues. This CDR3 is CASLTGRSGANVLTF. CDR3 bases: TGTGCCAGCTTAACAGGGCGGTCTGGGGCCAACGTCCTGACTTTC.

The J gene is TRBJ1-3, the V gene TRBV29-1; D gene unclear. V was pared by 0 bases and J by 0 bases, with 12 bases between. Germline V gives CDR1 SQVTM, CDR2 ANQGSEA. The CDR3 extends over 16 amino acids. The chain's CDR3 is CSVEDEEYSSGNTIYF. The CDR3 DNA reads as TGCAGCGTTGAAGACGAAGAATATAGCTCTGGAAACACCATATATTTT.